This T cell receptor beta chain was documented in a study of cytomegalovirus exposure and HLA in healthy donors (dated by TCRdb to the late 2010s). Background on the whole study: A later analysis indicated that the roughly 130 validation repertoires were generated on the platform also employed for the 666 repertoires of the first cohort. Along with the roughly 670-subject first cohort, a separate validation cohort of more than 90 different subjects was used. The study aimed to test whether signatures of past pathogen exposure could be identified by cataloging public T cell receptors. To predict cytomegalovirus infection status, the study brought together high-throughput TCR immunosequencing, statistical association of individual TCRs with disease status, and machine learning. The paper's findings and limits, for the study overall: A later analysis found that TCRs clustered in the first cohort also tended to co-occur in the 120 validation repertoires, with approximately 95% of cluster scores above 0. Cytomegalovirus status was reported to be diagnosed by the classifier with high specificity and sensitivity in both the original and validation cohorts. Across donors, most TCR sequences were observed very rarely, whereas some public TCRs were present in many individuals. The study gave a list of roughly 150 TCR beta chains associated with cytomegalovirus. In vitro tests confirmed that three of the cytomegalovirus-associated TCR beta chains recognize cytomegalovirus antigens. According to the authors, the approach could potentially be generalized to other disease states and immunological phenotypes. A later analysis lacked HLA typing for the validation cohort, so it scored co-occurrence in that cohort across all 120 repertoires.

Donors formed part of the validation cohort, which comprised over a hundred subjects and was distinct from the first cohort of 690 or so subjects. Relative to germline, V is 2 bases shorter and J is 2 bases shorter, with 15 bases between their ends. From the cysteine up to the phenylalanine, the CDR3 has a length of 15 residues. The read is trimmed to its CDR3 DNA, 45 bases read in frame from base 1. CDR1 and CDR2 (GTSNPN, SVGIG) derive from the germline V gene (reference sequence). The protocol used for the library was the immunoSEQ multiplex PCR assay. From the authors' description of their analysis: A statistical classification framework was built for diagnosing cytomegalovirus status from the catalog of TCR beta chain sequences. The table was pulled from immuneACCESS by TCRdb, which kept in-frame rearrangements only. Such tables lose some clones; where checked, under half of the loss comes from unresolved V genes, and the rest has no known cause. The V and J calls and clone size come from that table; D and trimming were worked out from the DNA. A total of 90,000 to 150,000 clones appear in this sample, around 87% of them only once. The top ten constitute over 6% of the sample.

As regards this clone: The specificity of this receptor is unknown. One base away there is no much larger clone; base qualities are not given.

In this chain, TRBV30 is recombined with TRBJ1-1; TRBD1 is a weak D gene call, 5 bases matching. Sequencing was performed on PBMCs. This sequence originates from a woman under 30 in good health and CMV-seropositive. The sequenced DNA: TGTGCCTGGAGTAGGGACTTGACGCCCAACACTGAAGCTTTCTTT. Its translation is CAWSRDLTPNTEAFF. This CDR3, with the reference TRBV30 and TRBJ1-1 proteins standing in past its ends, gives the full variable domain SQTIHQWPATLVQPVGSPLSLECTVEGTSNPNLYWYRQAAGRGLQLLFYSVGIGQISSEVPQNLSASRPQDRQFILSSKKLLLSDSGFYLCAWSRDLTPNTEAFFGQGTRLTVV.